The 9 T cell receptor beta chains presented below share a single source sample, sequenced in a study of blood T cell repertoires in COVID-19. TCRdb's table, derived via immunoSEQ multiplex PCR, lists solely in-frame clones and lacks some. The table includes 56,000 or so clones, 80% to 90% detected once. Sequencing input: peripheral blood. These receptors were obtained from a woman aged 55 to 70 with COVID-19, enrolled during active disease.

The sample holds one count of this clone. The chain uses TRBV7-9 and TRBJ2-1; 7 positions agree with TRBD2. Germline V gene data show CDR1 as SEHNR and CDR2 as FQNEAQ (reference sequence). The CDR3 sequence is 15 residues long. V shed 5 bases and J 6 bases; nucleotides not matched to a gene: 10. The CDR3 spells CASSPGGIAANEQFF. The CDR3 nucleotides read TGTGCCAGCAGCCCCGGGGGGATTGCAGCCAATGAGCAGTTCTTC.

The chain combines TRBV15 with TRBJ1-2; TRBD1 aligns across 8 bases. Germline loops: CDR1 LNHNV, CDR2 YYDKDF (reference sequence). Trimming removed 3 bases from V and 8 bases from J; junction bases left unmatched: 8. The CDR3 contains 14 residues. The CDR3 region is CATSRTRDRKGYTF. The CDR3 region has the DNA TGTGCCACCAGCAGGACACGGGACAGGAAAGGCTACACCTTC.

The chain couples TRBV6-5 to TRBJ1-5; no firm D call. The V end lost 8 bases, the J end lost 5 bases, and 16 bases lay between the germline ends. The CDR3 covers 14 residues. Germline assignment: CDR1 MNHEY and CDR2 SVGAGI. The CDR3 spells CASAYTRLDQPQHF. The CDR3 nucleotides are TGTGCCAGCGCTTATACCCGTTTAGATCAGCCCCAGCATTTT.

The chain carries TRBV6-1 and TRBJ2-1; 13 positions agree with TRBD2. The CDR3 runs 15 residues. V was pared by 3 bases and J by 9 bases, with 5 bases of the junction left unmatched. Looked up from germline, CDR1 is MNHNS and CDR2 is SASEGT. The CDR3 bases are TGTGCCAGCAGTGATCCGACTAGCGGGGGGTTTGAGCAGTTCTTC. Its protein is CASSDPTSGGFEQFF.

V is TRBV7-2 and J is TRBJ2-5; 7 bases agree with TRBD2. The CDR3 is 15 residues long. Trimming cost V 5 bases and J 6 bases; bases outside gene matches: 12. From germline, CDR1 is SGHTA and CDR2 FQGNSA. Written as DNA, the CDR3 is TGTGCCAGCAGCCCCTCTGGCGGGAGTAGGCAGACCCAGTACTTC. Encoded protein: CASSPSGGSRQTQYF.

In nucleotides, the CDR3 is TGCAGCGCCTCCTCAGGGGACGGGGCCAACGTCCTGACTTTC. Encoded protein: CSASSGDGANVLTF. This chain joins TRBV29-1 and TRBJ2-6; D might be TRBD1 (6 bases). The CDR3 spans 14 residues. Deletions cut 7 bases from V and 4 bases from J, with 14 bases between. The V gene's germline CDR1 is SQVTM and CDR2 ANQGSEA.

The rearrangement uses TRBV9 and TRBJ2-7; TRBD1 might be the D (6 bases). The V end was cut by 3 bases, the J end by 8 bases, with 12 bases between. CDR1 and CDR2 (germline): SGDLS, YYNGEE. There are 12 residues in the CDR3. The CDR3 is CASSADRGKQYF. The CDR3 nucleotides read TGTGCCAGCAGCGCCGATAGGGGGAAGCAGTACTTC.

CDR3 in DNA: TGTGCCAGCAGCTTGGCCGAGTATCCCTACGAGCAGTACTTC. Amino acids: CASSLAEYPYEQYF. The V call is TRBV5-6, the J call TRBJ2-7; D uncertain. Germline V CDR1 and CDR2: SGHDT, YYEEEE. The CDR3 consists of 14 residues. V lost 0 bases and J 2 bases, leaving 9 bases between the germline ends.

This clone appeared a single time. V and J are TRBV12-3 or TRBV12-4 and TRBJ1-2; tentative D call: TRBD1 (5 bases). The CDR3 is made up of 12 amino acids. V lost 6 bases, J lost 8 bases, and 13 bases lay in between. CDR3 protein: CASSPGLGGYTF. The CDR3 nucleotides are TGTGCCAGCAGCCCGGGACTGGGAGGCTACACCTTC.